This record looks at one T cell receptor beta chain sequence and its context. Its antigen target is currently unknown. Base qualities are missing; no much larger clone stands one base away. The data originate from a study of control samples from healthy donors and cancer patients (TCRdb year 2020). Library creation used the immunoSEQ multiplex PCR assay. The source is immuneACCESS, and TCRdb retained only in-frame sequences with V and J called. Part of the clones is not carried over; for the studies checked, unresolved V genes explain less than half of this, and the remainder is unexplained. The sample table shows roughly 130,000 clones, and approximately 89% are seen once. The ten largest clones add up to 8.6% of the sample. For CDR1 and CDR2, the germline V gene lists SGHRS and YFSETQ. The CDR3 covers 17 residues, taking in both the cysteine and the phenylalanine. The kept DNA is CDR3 alone, 51 bases in frame from the first base. The V end gives up 0 bases and the J end 6 bases, leaving 8 bases in the junction not matched to a gene.

This sequence originates from a man aged 18 to 35 in good health. The rearranged segments are TRBV5-1 and TRBJ2-5; TRBD2 fits 13 bases in the junction. The source material was blood. The sequenced DNA: TGCGCCAGCAGCTTGGACGGGACTAGCGGGGTGGGAAAGACCCAGTACTTC. Its product reads: CASSLDGTSGVGKTQYF.